Shown below are 2 T cell receptor beta chains from a single sample sequenced in a study of early stage breast cancer tumors. Produced via immunoSEQ multiplex PCR; TCRdb's table is partial and in-frame only. This sample has tens of thousands of clones; roughly 70% occur once, and the top ten carry roughly 7.4%. Input material: blood. Every receptor here comes from a person in their 60s with breast cancer.

The chain combines TRBV9 with TRBJ1-1, with D unclear. CDR1 and CDR2 from the germline V gene are SGDLS and YYNGEE. With 4 bases removed from V and 1 base from J, the gap between germline ends came to 11 bases. This CDR3 is built from 14 residues. CDR3 in amino acids: CASSTWTQNTEAFF. The CDR3 nucleotides read TGTGCCAGCAGCACCTGGACCCAGAACACTGAAGCTTTCTTT.

The chain combines TRBV18 with TRBJ1-1, with TRBD1 matching 10 bases. Germline CDR1 KGHSH, CDR2 LQKENI. V gave up 3 bases and J gave up 1 base; unmatched junction bases: 8. The CDR3 is 17 residues long. The chain's CDR3 is CASSPLTGTGANTEAFF. In DNA, the CDR3 is TGTGCCAGCTCACCCTTAACCGGGACAGGGGCGAACACTGAAGCTTTCTTT.